The source of this TCR beta chain is a study of breast tumors, draining lymph nodes, adjacent tissues. CDR3 length: 13 amino acids. CDR1 and CDR2 from the germline V gene are SGHAT and FQNNGV. V gave up 5 bases and J gave up 1 base, with 8 bases separating them. TCRdb called the multiplex PCR reads again in MiXCR, with one record for every CDR3 protein. The sample lists tens of thousands of distinct CDR3 sequences; about 23% were seen once. Overall study findings and caveats: The lymph node origin of tumor T cells was framed as consistent with a hypothesis, not demonstrated. Tumor repertoires ranked between lymph nodes and nontumor tissue in diversity, with V and J gene preferences.

This clonotype was seen at least ten times. Its antigen is still unknown. This sequence originates from a female donor with breast cancer. Some clones in this sample may be carry-over from other donors' samples. The chain uses TRBV11-2 and TRBJ1-2, with a tentative D call TRBD1 (6 bases). The sample was breast tumor tissue. The CDR3 region is CASSPGVNYGYTF. CDR3 DNA: TGTGCCAGCAGCCCAGGGGTTAACTATGGCTACACCTTC.